The 5 T cell receptor beta chains reported below all come from one sample, sequenced in a study of CD4 T cells in relation to SARS-CoV-2 and coronaviruses (dated by TCRdb to about 2021). CD4+ T cells from unexposed donors were collected before the COVID-19 pandemic (2011-2018). The EasySep CD4+ T cell isolation kit was used to isolate CD4+ T cells once the cultures had run for under twelve days. Libraries were made using the immunoSEQ multiplex PCR assay. In TCRdb, the immuneACCESS table is reduced to in-frame sequences with V and J assigned. These tables do not hold every clone; where another copy was compared, an unresolved V gene accounts for under half, and the others remain unexplained. In all, the sample holds over 20,000 clones, and 75% of those were seen once. Together, the top ten hold roughly 13% of the sample. Their recognized antigens are unknown. The specimen was CD4+ T cells from PBMCs, cultured in vitro. These receptors were collected from a human donor in good health.

This clone came up once. This rearrangement joins TRBV7-9 to TRBJ1-2; 10 nucleotides match TRBD1. The J segment lost 8 bases and the V segment lost 5 bases, leaving 8 bases of the junction unmatched. Germline CDR1 is SEHNR and CDR2 is FQNEAQ (reference sequence). CDR3 length: 14 amino acids. The CDR3, as DNA: TGTGCCAGCAGCCAGGGACAGGGGAGGATAGGCTACACCTTC. This codes for CASSQGQGRIGYTF.

Only one count was recorded for this clone. V is TRBV3-1 (or the pseudogene TRBV3-2) and J is TRBJ2-7, with D maybe TRBD1 (6 bases). V shed 3 bases and J shed 6 bases, with 6 bases lying between them. This CDR3 has 11 residues. Germline CDR1 LGHDT, CDR2 YNNKEL (reference sequence). CDR3 in DNA: TGTGCCAGCAGCCACAGGGGCGAGCAGTACTTC. Residues: CASSHRGEQYF.

The chain joins TRBV3-1 (or the pseudogene TRBV3-2) to TRBJ2-1; no clear D. Germline assignment: CDR1 LGHDT and CDR2 YNNKEL (reference sequence). The length of the CDR3 is 14 residues. Trimming took 2 bases from V and 5 from J, leaving 10 bases between them. The CDR3 DNA reads TGTGCCAGCAGCCAATGGGGTAGGAACAATGAGCAGTTCTTC. Translating gives CASSQWGRNNEQFF.

The J gene is TRBJ2-4, the V gene TRBV29-1, with TRBD1 identical over 10 bases. The V gene end was trimmed by 5 bases and the J gene end by 1 base; junction bases not matched to a gene: 5. Looked up from germline, CDR1 is SQVTM and CDR2 is ANQGSEA. The CDR3 runs to 15 residues. In DNA, the CDR3 is TGCAGCGTTACGGACAGGGGGACGGCCAAAAACATTCAGTACTTC. Translated, it gives CSVTDRGTAKNIQYF.

J is TRBJ2-3 and V is TRBV10-3; 11 bases fit TRBD1. Germline V gives CDR1 ENHRY, CDR2 SYGVKD. The CDR3 is 15 residues long. The ends lost 8 bases at V and 7 bases at J; junction bases unmatched: 11. Here the CDR3 DNA reads TGTGCCATCGGGGGAATGGGACAGGGGGTCCATACGCAGTATTTT. Its translation: CAIGGMGQGVHTQYF.